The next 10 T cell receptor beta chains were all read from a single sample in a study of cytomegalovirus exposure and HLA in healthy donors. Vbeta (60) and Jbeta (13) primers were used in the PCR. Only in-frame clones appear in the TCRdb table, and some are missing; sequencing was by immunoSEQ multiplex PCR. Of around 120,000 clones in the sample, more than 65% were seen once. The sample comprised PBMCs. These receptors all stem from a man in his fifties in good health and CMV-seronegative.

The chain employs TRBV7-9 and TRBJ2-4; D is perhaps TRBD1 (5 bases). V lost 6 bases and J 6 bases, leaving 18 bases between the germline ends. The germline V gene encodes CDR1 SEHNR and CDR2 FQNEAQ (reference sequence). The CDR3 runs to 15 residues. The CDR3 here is CASSTNFRVGNIQYF. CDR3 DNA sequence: TGTGCCAGCAGTACCAATTTCAGGGTTGGAAACATTCAGTACTTC.

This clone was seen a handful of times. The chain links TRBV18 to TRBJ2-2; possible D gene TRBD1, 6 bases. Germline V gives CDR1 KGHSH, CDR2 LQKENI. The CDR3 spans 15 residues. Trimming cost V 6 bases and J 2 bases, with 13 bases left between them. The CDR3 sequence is CASSTRTVNTGELFF. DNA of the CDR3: TGTGCCAGCTCCACAAGGACAGTAAACACCGGGGAGCTGTTTTTT. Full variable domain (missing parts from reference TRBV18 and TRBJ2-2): NAGVMQNPRHLVRRRGQEARLRCSPMKGHSHVYWYRQLPEEGLKFMVYLQKENIIDESGMPKERFSAEFPKEGPSILRIQQVVRGDSAAYFCASSTRTVNTGELFFGEGSRLTVL.

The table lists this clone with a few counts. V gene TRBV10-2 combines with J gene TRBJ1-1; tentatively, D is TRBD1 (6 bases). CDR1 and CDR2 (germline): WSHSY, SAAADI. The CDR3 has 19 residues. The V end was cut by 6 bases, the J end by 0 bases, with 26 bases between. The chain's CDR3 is CASRARQGTQLNLNTEAFF. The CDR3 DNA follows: TGCGCCAGCAGGGCCCGGCAGGGGACACAGTTAAACCTGAACACTGAAGCTTTCTTT.

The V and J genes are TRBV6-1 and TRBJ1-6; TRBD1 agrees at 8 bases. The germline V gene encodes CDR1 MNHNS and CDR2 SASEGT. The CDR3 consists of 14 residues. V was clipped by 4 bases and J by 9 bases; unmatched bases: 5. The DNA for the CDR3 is TGTGCCAGCAGTGTGGCAGGGGGCATTTCACCCCTCCACTTT. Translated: CASSVAGGISPLHF.

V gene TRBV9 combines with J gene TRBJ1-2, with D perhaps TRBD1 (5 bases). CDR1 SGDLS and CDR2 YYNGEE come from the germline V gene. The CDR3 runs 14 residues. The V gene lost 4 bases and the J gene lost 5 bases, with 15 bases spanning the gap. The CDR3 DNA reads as TGTGCCAGCAGCCCCTTTCTTTCAGGGTATGGCTACACCTTC. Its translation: CASSPFLSGYGYTF.

The CDR3 region is CATSGTGGSYTEAFF. The CDR3 coding sequence is TGTGCCACCTCCGGGACAGGGGGGAGTTACACTGAAGCTTTCTTT. The chain combines TRBV15 with TRBJ1-1, with 11 bases identical to TRBD1. Germline V CDR1 and CDR2: LNHNV, YYDKDF (reference sequence). With 8 bases clipped from V and 3 bases from J, the junction kept 8 bases outside the gene matches. The CDR3 loop spans 15 amino acids.

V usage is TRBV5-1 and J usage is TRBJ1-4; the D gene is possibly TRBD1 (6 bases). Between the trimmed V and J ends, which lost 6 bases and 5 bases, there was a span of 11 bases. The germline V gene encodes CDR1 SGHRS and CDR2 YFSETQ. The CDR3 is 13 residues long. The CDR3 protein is CASKQGENEKLFF. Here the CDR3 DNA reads TGCGCCAGCAAACAGGGTGAAAATGAAAAACTGTTTTTT.

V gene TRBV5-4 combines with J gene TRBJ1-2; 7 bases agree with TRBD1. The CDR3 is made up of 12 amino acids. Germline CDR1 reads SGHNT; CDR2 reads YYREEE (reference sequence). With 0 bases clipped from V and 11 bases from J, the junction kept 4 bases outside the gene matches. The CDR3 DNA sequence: TGTGCCAGCAGCTTGGGACAGGGAGTGTACACCTTC. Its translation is CASSLGQGVYTF.

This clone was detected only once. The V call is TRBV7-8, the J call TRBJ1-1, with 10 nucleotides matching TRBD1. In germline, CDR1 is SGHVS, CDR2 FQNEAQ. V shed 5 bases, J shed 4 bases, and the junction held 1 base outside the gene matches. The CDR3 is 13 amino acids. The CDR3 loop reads CASSRDRGTEAFF. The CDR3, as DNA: TGTGCCAGCAGCCGGGACAGGGGCACTGAAGCTTTCTTT.

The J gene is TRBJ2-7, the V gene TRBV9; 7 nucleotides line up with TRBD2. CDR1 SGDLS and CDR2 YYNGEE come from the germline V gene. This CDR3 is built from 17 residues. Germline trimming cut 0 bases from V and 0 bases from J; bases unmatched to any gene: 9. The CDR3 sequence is CASSVGPTLANSYEQYF. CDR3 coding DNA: TGTGCCAGCAGCGTAGGGCCTACACTAGCGAACTCCTACGAGCAGTACTTC.